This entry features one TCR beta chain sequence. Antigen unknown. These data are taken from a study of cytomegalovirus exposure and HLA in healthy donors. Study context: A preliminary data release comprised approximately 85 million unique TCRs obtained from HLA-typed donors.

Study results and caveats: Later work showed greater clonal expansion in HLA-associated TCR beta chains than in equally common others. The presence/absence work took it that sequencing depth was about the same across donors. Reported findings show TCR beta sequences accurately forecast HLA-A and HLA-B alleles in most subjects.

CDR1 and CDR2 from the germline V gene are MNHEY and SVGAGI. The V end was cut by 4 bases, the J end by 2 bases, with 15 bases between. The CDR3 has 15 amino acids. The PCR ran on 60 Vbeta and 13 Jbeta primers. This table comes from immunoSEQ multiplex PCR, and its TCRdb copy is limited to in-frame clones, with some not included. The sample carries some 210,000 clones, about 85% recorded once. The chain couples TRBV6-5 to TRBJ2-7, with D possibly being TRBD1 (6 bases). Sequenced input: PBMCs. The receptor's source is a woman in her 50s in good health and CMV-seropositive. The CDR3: CASSSLTSGAYEQYF. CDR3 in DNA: TGTGCCAGCAGTTCCCTGACCTCAGGGGCCTACGAGCAGTACTTC.